A selection of T cell receptor beta chains follows, all from one sample in a study of PD-L1 blockade in urothelial cancer. TCRdb's table, derived via immunoSEQ multiplex PCR, lists solely in-frame clones and lacks some. This sample has fewer than 40,000 clones, with around 87% found just once. The sequences come from PBMCs, collected around atezolizumab (anti-PD-L1) treatment. The receptors derive from a man over 45 with urothelial cancer. CDR3s include the opening cysteine and the closing phenylalanine or tryptophan. Each record gives: CDR3 DNA, CDR3 protein, J gene, V gene, clone size, D gene. A D gene is named only where the DNA matches it firmly. Expanded clones are given a class, and other clones once, few, many or no size at all.

CDR3 DNA: TGTGCCAGCAGCCGGACAGGGGGGACCTACGAGCAGTACTTC
CDR3 protein: CASSRTGGTYEQYF
J gene: TRBJ2-7
V gene: TRBV5-8
clone size: NA
D gene: TRBD1

CDR3 DNA: TGTGCCAGCAGCAAAACCAGGTTAGGGAGAGAGACCCAGTACTTC
CDR3 protein: CASSKTRLGRETQYF
J gene: TRBJ2-5
V gene: TRBV7-9
clone size: NA
D gene: NA

CDR3 DNA: TGTGCCATCAGTGAGGACAGGGATAGCAATCAGCCCCAGCATTTT
CDR3 protein: CAISEDRDSNQPQHF
J gene: TRBJ1-5
V gene: TRBV10-3
clone size: few
D gene: TRBD1

CDR3 DNA: TGTGCCAGCTCACCCCTCGGGGAGACCCAGTACTTC
CDR3 protein: CASSPLGETQYF
J gene: TRBJ2-5
V gene: TRBV18
clone size: NA
D gene: NA

CDR3 DNA: TGTGCCAGCAGCTGGACTGCGAACACCGGGGAGCTGTTTTTT
CDR3 protein: CASSWTANTGELFF
J gene: TRBJ2-2
V gene: TRBV11-2
clone size: few
D gene: NA

CDR3 DNA: TGTGCCTGGAGCATGGGACAGGGAGGAAACACCATATATTTT
CDR3 protein: CAWSMGQGGNTIYF
J gene: TRBJ1-3
V gene: TRBV30
clone size: once
D gene: TRBD1

CDR3 DNA: TGCGCCAGCAGCCAAGATCGTCTAGCGGGAGGCGAGCAGTACTTC
CDR3 protein: CASSQDRLAGGEQYF
J gene: TRBJ2-7
V gene: TRBV4-3
clone size: NA
D gene: TRBD2

CDR3 DNA: TGTGCCATCTGTGGAGATCCCATGAACACTGAAGCTTTCTTT
CDR3 protein: CAICGDPMNTEAFF
J gene: TRBJ1-1
V gene: TRBV10-3
clone size: few
D gene: NA

CDR3 DNA: TGCGCCAGCAGCTTGGAGACTCGAAACACTGAAGCTTTCTTT
CDR3 protein: CASSLETRNTEAFF
J gene: TRBJ1-1
V gene: TRBV5-1
clone size: NA
D gene: NA

CDR3 DNA: TGTGGTACCGGGACAGGGAACACCGGGGAGCTGTTTTTT
CDR3 protein: CGTGTGNTGELFF
J gene: TRBJ2-2
V gene: TRBV10-3
clone size: NA
D gene: TRBD1

CDR3 DNA: TGTGCCAGTTCACGCGACAGCTTCACTGAAGCTTTCTTT
CDR3 protein: CASSRDSFTEAFF
J gene: TRBJ1-1
V gene: TRBV19
clone size: NA
D gene: NA

CDR3 DNA: TGTGCCAGTAGTATCCTCGGGACAGGGGGATATGGCTACACCTTC
CDR3 protein: CASSILGTGGYGYTF
J gene: TRBJ1-2
V gene: TRBV19
clone size: NA
D gene: TRBD1